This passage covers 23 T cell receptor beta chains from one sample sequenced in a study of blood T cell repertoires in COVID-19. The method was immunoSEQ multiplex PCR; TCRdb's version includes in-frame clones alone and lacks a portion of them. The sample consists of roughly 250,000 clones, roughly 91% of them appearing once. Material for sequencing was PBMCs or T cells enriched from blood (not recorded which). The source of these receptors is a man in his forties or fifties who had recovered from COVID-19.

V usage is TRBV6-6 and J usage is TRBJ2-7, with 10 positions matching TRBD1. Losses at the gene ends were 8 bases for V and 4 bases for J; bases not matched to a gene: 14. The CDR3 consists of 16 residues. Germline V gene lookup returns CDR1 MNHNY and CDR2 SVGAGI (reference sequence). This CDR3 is CASLSSRQGARYEQYF. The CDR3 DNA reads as TGTGCCAGCCTCTCTTCGCGACAGGGGGCGAGATACGAGCAGTACTTC.

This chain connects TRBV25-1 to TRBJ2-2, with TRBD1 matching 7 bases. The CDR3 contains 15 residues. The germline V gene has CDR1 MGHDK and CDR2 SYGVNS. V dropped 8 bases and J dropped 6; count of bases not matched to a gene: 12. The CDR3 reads CASADRAIRPGELFF. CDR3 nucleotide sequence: TGTGCCAGCGCCGACAGGGCAATTAGGCCCGGGGAGCTGTTTTTT.

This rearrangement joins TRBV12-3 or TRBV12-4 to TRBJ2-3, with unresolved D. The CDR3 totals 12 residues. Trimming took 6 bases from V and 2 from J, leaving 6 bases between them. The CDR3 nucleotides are TGTGCCAGCAGCCTCCTCACAGATACGCAGTATTTT. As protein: CASSLLTDTQYF.

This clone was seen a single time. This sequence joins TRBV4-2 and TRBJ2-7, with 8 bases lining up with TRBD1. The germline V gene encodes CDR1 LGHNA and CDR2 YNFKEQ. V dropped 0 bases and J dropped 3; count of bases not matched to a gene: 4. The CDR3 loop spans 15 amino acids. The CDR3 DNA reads TGTGCCAGCAGCCAAGACGGGACAGGTGTCTACGAGCAGTACTTC. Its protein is CASSQDGTGVYEQYF.

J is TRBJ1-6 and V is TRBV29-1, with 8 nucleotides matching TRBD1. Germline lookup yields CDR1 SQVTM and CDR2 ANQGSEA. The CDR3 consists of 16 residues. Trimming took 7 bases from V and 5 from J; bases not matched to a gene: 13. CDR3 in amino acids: CSEPRNRDRNNSPLHF. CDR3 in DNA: TGCAGCGAGCCCCGAAACAGGGACAGGAATAATTCACCCCTCCACTTT.

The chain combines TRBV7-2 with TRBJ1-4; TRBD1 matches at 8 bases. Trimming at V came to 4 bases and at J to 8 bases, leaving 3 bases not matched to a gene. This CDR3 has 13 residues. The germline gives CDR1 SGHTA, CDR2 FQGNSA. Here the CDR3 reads CASSWTGYEKLFF. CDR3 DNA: TGTGCCAGCAGCTGGACAGGGTACGAAAAACTGTTTTTT.

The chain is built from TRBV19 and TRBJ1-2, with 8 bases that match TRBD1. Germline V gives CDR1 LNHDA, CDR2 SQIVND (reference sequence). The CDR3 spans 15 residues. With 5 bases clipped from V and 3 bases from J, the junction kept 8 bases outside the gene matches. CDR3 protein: CASSSWTGIHYGYTF. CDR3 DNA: TGTGCCAGTAGTTCGTGGACAGGGATTCACTATGGCTACACCTTC.

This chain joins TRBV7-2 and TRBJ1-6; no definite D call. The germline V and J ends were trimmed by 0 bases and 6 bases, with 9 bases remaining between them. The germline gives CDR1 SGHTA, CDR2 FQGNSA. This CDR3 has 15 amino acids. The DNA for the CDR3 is TGTGCCAGCAGCTTAGCGTTACAGCCTAATTCACCCCTCCACTTT. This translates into CASSLALQPNSPLHF.

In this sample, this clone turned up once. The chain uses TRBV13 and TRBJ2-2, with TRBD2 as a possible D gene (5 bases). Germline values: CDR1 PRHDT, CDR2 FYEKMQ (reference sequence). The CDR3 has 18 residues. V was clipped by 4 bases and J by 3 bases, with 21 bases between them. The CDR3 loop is CASSYFGLAGSYTGELFF. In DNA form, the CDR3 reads TGTGCCAGCAGCTACTTCGGGCTAGCTGGTTCATACACCGGGGAGCTGTTTTTT.

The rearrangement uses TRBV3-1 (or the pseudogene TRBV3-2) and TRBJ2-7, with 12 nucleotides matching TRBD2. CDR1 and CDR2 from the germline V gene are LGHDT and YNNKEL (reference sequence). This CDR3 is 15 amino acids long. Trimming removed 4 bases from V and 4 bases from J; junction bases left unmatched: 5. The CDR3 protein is CASSPWTSGIYEQYF. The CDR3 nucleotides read TGTGCCAGCAGCCCCTGGACTAGCGGGATATACGAGCAGTACTTC.

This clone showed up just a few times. The CDR3 DNA sequence: TGTGCCAGTAGTATTGGGCAGGGATCTAACACTGAAGCTTTCTTT. Translation: CASSIGQGSNTEAFF. The chain employs TRBV19 and TRBJ1-1; perhaps TRBD1 as D (5 bases). The CDR3 has 15 residues. V gave up 3 bases and J gave up 2 bases, with 13 bases separating them. CDR1 and CDR2 from the germline V gene are LNHDA and SQIVND (reference sequence).

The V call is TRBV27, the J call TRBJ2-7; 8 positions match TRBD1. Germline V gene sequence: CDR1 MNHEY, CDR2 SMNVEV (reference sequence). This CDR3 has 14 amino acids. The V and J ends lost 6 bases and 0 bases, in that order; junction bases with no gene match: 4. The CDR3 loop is CASRQTGGSYEQYF. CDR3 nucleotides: TGTGCCAGCAGACAAACAGGGGGCTCCTACGAGCAGTACTTC.

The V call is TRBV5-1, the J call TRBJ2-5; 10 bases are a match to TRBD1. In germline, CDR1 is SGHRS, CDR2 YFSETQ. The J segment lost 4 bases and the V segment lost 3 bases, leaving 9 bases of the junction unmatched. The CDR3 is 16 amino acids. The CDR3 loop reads CASSSDGTGVLETQYF. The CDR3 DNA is TGCGCCAGCAGCTCCGATGGGACAGGGGTTTTAGAGACCCAGTACTTC. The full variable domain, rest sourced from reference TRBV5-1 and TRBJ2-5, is KAGVTQTPRYLIKTRGQQVTLSCSPISGHRSVSWYQQTPGQGLQFLFEYFSETQRNKGNFPGRFSGRQFSNSRSEMNVSTLELGDSALYLCASSSDGTGVLETQYFGPGTRLLVL.

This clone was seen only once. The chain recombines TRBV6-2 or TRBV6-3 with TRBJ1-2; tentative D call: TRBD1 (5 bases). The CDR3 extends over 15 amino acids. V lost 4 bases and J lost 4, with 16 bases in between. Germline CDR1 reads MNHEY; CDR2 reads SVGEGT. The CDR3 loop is CASSWGDKMFYGYTF. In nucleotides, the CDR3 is TGTGCCAGCAGTTGGGGCGACAAGATGTTCTATGGCTACACCTTC.

The CDR3 DNA follows: TGCGCCAGCAGCCAAGTCCCCGGAGCGGACAGCAATCAGCCCCAGCATTTT. Translating gives CASSQVPGADSNQPQHF. The rearrangement links TRBV4-1 to TRBJ1-5; D gene ambiguous. This CDR3 has 17 residues. Germline lookup yields CDR1 MGHRA and CDR2 YSYEKL. Deletions cut 1 base from V and 1 base from J, with 14 bases between.

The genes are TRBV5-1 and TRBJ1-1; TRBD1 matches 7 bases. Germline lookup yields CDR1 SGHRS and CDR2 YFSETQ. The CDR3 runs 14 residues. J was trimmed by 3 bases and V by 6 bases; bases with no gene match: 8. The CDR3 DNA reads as TGCGCCAGCACTCAAACAGGGGCGGACACTGAAGCTTTCTTT. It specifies CASTQTGADTEAFF.

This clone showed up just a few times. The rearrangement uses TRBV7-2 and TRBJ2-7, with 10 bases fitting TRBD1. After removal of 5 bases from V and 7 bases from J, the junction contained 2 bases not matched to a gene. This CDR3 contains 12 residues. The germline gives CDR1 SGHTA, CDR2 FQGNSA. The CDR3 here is CASSRDRGEQYF. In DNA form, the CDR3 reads TGTGCCAGCAGCCGGGACAGGGGTGAGCAGTACTTC. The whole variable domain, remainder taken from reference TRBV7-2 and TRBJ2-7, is GAGVSQSPSNKVTEKGKDVELRCDPISGHTALYWYRQSLGQGLEFLIYFQGNSAPDKSGLPSDRFSAERTGGSVSTLTIQRTQQEDSAVYLCASSRDRGEQYFGPGTRLTVT.

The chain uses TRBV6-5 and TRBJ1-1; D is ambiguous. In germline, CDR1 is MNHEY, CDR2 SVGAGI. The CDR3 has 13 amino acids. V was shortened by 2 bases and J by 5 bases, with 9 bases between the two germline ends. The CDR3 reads CASSYPSSTEAFF. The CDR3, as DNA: TGTGCCAGCAGTTACCCCTCTTCTACTGAAGCTTTCTTT.

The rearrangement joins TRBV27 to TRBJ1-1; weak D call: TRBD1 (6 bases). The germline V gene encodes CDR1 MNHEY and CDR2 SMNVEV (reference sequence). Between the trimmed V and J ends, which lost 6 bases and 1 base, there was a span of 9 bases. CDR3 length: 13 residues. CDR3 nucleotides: TGTGCCAGCAGGTCACAGGGGAACACTGAAGCTTTCTTT. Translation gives CASRSQGNTEAFF.

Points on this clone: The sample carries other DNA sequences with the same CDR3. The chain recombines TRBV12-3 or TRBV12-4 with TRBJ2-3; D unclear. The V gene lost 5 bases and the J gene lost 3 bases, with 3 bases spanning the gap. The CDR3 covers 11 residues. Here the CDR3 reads CASSRTDTQYF. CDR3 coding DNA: TGTGCCAGCAGTCGTACAGATACGCAGTATTTT.

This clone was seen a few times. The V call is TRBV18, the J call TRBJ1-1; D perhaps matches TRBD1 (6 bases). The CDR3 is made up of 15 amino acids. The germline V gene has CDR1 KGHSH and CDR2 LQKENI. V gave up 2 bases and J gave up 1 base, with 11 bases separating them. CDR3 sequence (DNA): TGTGCCAGCTCACCATCGGGGGGGGCGAACACTGAAGCTTTCTTT. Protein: CASSPSGGANTEAFF.

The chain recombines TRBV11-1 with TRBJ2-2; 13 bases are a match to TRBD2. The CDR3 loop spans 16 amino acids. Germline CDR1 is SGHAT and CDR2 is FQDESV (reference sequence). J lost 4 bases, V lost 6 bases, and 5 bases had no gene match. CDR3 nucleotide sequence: TGTGCCAGCAGACCCTGGACTAGCGGGAGCACCGGGGAGCTGTTTTTT. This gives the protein CASRPWTSGSTGELFF.

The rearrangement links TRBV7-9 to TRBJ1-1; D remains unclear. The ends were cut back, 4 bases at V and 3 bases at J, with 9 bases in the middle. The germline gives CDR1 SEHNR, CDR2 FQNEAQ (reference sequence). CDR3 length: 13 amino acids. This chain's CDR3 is CASSSGEYTEAFF. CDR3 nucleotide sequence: TGTGCCAGCAGCTCCGGGGAATACACTGAAGCTTTCTTT.